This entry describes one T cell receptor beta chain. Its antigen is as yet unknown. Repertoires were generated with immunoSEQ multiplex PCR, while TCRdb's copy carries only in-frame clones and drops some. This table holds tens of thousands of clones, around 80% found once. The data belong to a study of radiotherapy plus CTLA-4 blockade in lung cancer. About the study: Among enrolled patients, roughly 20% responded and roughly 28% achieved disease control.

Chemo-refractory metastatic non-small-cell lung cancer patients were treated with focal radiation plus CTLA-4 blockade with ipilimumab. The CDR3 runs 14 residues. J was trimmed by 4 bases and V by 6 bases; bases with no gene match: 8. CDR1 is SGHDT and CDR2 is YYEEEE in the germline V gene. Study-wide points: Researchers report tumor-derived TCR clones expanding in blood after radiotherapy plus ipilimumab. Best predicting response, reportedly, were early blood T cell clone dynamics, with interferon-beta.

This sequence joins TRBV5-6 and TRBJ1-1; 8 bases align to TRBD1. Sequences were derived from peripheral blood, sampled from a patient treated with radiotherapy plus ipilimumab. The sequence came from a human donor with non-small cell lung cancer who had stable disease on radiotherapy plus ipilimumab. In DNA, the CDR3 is TGTGCCAGCATTTGGACAGGGAGATCCACTGAAGCTTTCTTT. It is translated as CASIWTGRSTEAFF.